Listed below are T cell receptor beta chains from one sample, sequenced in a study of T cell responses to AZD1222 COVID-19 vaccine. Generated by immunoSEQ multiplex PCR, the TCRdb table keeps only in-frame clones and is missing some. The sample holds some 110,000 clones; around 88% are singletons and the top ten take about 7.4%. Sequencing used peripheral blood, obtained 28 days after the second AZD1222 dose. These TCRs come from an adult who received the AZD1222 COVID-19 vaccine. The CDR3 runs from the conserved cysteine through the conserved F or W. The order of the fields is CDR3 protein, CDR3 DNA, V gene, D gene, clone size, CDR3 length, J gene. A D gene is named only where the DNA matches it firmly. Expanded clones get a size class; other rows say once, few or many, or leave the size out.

CASSLRPPGQGLYQPQHF | TGTGCCAGCAGCCTACGACCCCCGGGACAGGGTCTTTATCAGCCCCAGCATTTT | TRBV3-1/TRBV3-2 | TRBD1 | . | 18 | TRBJ1-5
CASSAAPGTGFYEQYF | TGTGCCAGCAGCGCGGCCCCGGGGACAGGGTTTTACGAGCAGTACTTC | TRBV5-6 | TRBD1 | . | 16 | TRBJ2-7
CASSLLGQGYEKLFF | TGCGCCAGCAGCTTACTGGGACAGGGTTATGAAAAACTGTTTTTT | TRBV5-1 | TRBD1 | . | 15 | TRBJ1-4
CAISESVTGRAGELFF | TGTGCCATCAGTGAGTCGGTCACAGGGCGGGCCGGGGAGCTGTTTTTT | TRBV10-3 | . | once | 16 | TRBJ2-2
CASSLNTRDTANTGELFF | TGTGCCAGCAGCTTAAATACCCGGGACACCGCGAACACCGGGGAGCTGTTTTTT | TRBV7-9 | . | . | 18 | TRBJ2-2
CASSLGRGRKTEAFF | TGTGCCAGCAGCTTAGGTCGGGGGAGGAAAACTGAAGCTTTCTTT | TRBV7-8 | . | . | 15 | TRBJ1-1
CASSQDQFRGLAGDNEQFF | TGCGCCAGCAGCCAAGATCAGTTCAGGGGACTAGCGGGGGACAATGAGCAGTTCTTC | TRBV4-1 | TRBD2 | . | 19 | TRBJ2-1
CASRRDLFGNQPQHF | TGCGCCAGCAGGCGGGACTTATTCGGCAATCAGCCCCAGCATTTT | TRBV5-1 | . | . | 15 | TRBJ1-5
CASSAGLAGAVYEQYF | TGTGCCAGCAGCGCGGGACTAGCGGGAGCTGTCTACGAGCAGTACTTC | TRBV5-6 | TRBD2 | once | 16 | TRBJ2-7
CASKDQNTEAFF | TGTGCCAGTAAGGATCAGAACACTGAAGCTTTCTTT | TRBV19 | . | . | 12 | TRBJ1-1
CASSASGANVLTF | TGTGCCAGCTCAGCGTCTGGGGCCAACGTCCTGACTTTC | TRBV18 | . | . | 13 | TRBJ2-6
CASRTSSNTGELFF | TGTGCCAGCAGGACTAGCTCAAACACCGGGGAGCTGTTTTTT | TRBV2 | TRBD2 | . | 14 | TRBJ2-2
CASSSLILRVNTEAFF | TGTGCCAGCAGTTCCCTAATACTACGAGTGAACACTGAAGCTTTCTTT | TRBV6-2/TRBV6-3 | . | . | 16 | TRBJ1-1
CASSSGGRSSYNEQFF | TGTGCCAGCAGCTCAGGGGGACGGAGCTCCTACAATGAGCAGTTCTTC | TRBV7-9 | TRBD1 | . | 16 | TRBJ2-1
CASSQGMAHNSPLHF | TGTGCCAGCAGCCAGGGGATGGCTCATAATTCACCCCTCCACTTT | TRBV3-1/TRBV3-2 | . | . | 15 | TRBJ1-6
CASGRGRGGGTEAFF | TGTGCCAGCGGCAGGGGGCGAGGAGGGGGCACTGAAGCTTTCTTT | TRBV7-9 | TRBD1 | . | 15 | TRBJ1-1
CASSRQPLAGGVEQYF | TGCGCCAGCAGCCGACAGCCCCTAGCGGGAGGAGTCGAGCAGTACTTC | TRBV4-1 | TRBD2 | . | 16 | TRBJ2-7
CASSEVPGQGVHGYTF | TGTGCCAGCAGTGAAGTACCGGGACAGGGGGTTCATGGCTACACCTTC | TRBV6-1 | TRBD1 | . | 16 | TRBJ1-2
CATSPGRYPSDTQYF | TGTGCCACCAGCCCCGGCCGGTATCCCTCAGATACGCAGTATTTT | TRBV15 | . | . | 15 | TRBJ2-3
CASSFSGRDEQFF | TGTGCTAGCAGCTTTTCGGGAAGAGATGAGCAGTTCTTC | TRBV7-7 | . | once | 13 | TRBJ2-1
CASSFFGASGNTIYF | TGCGCCAGCAGCTTTTTCGGGGCTTCTGGAAACACCATATATTTT | TRBV5-1 | . | . | 15 | TRBJ1-3
CASSEAPQGPQETQYF | TGTGCCAGCAGTGAAGCGCCACAGGGTCCCCAAGAGACCCAGTACTTC | TRBV6-1 | . | . | 16 | TRBJ2-5
CAVAGGHTEAFF | TGTGCCGTGGCAGGGGGCCACACTGAAGCTTTCTTT | TRBV12-3/TRBV12-4 | TRBD1 | . | 12 | TRBJ1-1
CASSFLDRADREYF | TGTGCCAGCAGTTTTTTGGACAGGGCCGATCGGGAGTACTTC | TRBV5-8 | TRBD1 | . | 14 | TRBJ2-7
CASSHPDRLNTEAFF | TGCGCCAGCAGCCACCCCGACAGGTTGAACACTGAAGCTTTCTTT | TRBV4-1 | . | once | 15 | TRBJ1-1
CASSKGRGGNTIYF | TGTGCCAGCAGCAAGGGCAGGGGAGGAAACACCATATATTTT | TRBV21-1 | . | once | 14 | TRBJ1-3
CASSPNYLSGRLETQYF | TGTGCCAGCAGCCCAAACTACCTTAGCGGGAGATTGGAGACCCAGTACTTC | TRBV7-2 | TRBD2 | . | 17 | TRBJ2-5
CASRLTDRDYEKLFF | TGTGCCAGCAGACTAACCGACAGGGATTATGAAAAACTGTTTTTT | TRBV28 | TRBD1 | . | 15 | TRBJ1-4
CASSRPGPLLYEQYF | TGTGCCAGCAGCCGCCCGGGACCTCTATTATACGAGCAGTACTTC | TRBV11-3 | . | . | 15 | TRBJ2-7
CASSLGFGGYTF | TGTGCCAGCAGCTTAGGTTTTGGTGGCTACACCTTC | TRBV7-2 | . | . | 12 | TRBJ1-2
CASSLRQRGYEQYF | TGTGCCAGCAGCCTCAGACAGCGAGGCTACGAGCAGTACTTC | TRBV7-2 | . | . | 14 | TRBJ2-7
CASSIDSTGGGDEQYF | TGTGCCAGTAGTATAGATTCCACAGGGGGTGGTGACGAGCAGTACTTC | TRBV19 | TRBD1 | once | 16 | TRBJ2-7
CASSQTGGAYEQYF | TGTGCCAGCAGCCAAACAGGGGGGGCCTACGAGCAGTACTTC | TRBV6-4 | . | . | 14 | TRBJ2-7
CASSSQVSGNTIYF | TGTGCCAGCAGCTCACAGGTATCTGGAAACACCATATATTTT | TRBV9 | . | . | 14 | TRBJ1-3
CATSRGLYTDTQYF | TGTGCCACCAGCCGAGGACTTTACACAGATACGCAGTATTTT | TRBV15 | . | . | 14 | TRBJ2-3
CAWSIRGGGYTF | TGTGCCTGGAGTATAAGGGGGGGAGGCTACACCTTC | TRBV30 | . | . | 12 | TRBJ1-2
CAAGLTSYGYTF | TGTGCGGCGGGTCTGACCTCCTATGGCTACACCTTC | TRBV6-5 | . | . | 12 | TRBJ1-2
CASSLSPTNLYNEQFF | TGTGCCAGCAGCTTATCCCCGACGAATTTATACAATGAGCAGTTCTTC | TRBV11-2 | . | . | 16 | TRBJ2-1
CASRRTPGQGTTEAFF | TGTGCCAGCAGGCGCACTCCGGGACAGGGAACGACTGAAGCTTTCTTT | TRBV7-2 | TRBD1 | few | 16 | TRBJ1-1
CASSGSLGGSSYEQYF | TGTGCCAGCAGCGGATCCTTGGGGGGCAGCTCCTACGAGCAGTACTTC | TRBV5-5 | . | . | 16 | TRBJ2-7
CASSLSPEDTQYF | TGTGCCAGCAGCTTATCACCAGAAGATACGCAGTATTTT | TRBV11-2 | . | . | 13 | TRBJ2-3
CASSRRGQGSPLHF | TGTGCCAGCAGCCGCAGGGGGCAGGGTTCACCCCTCCACTTT | TRBV11-3 | TRBD1 | few | 14 | TRBJ1-6
CASSVEGSYNEQFF | TGTGCCAGCAGCGTAGAGGGCTCCTACAATGAGCAGTTCTTC | TRBV9 | . | . | 14 | TRBJ2-1
CASSQDPSNTEAFF | TGTGCCAGCAGCCAAGATCCTTCGAACACTGAAGCTTTCTTT | TRBV4-2 | . | . | 14 | TRBJ1-1
CASSRESREQYF | TGTGCCAGCAGCAGAGAGAGCCGCGAGCAGTACTTC | TRBV7-9 | . | . | 12 | TRBJ2-7
CASSVRTSGASTDTQYF | TGTGCCAGCAGCGTAAGGACTAGCGGGGCTAGCACAGATACGCAGTATTTT | TRBV9 | TRBD2 | . | 17 | TRBJ2-3
CASSSGWGINEKLFF | TGTGCCAGCAGCTCTGGATGGGGAATTAATGAAAAACTGTTTTTT | TRBV7-9 | . | . | 15 | TRBJ1-4
CASSASLTYEQYF | TGTGCCAGCAGCGCGTCTTTAACCTACGAGCAGTACTTC | TRBV9 | . | . | 13 | TRBJ2-7
CASSRGLGSPLHF | TGTGCCAGCAGTCGTGGATTGGGTTCACCCCTCCACTTT | TRBV12-3/TRBV12-4 | . | . | 13 | TRBJ1-6
CASSQIQGANEKLFF | TGCGCCAGCAGCCAAATACAGGGTGCCAATGAAAAACTGTTTTTT | TRBV4-1 | . | . | 15 | TRBJ1-4
CASSGDSSGANVLTF | TGTGCCAGTAGCGGTGACAGTTCTGGGGCCAACGTCCTGACTTTC | TRBV19 | . | once | 15 | TRBJ2-6
CASSPQWGDTENIQYF | TGTGCCAGCAGCCCTCAGTGGGGAGACACGGAAAACATTCAGTACTTC | TRBV11-1 | . | . | 16 | TRBJ2-4